The 20 T cell receptor beta chains below all came from one sample that was sequenced in a study of shared clonotypes between healthy human individuals. The assay was immunoSEQ multiplex PCR, and TCRdb's table has in-frame clones only and misses some. Among 850,000 to 1,200,000 clones, roughly 75% were seen once, and the ten largest hold around 1.4%. The sequencing sample was made of memory CD4+ T cells sorted from blood. The subset was: CD45RA-negative fraction. These receptors all stem from a man between 18 and 35 years old in good health.

The rearrangement joins TRBV27 to TRBJ1-5; the D is unclear. V was cut by 5 bases and J by 5 bases, with 16 bases left in between. The CDR3 is 15 amino acids. Germline lookup yields CDR1 MNHEY and CDR2 SMNVEV (reference sequence). CDR3 sequence (DNA): TGTGCCAGCAGTCCCAATGTGGGAGGCTATCAGCCCCAGCATTTT. It codes for CASSPNVGGYQPQHF.

As regards this clone: A much bigger clone sits one base away, suggesting this may be a read error. Other DNA sequences of this sample code for an identical CDR3. The V and J genes are TRBV7-2 and TRBJ1-2, with D unclear. The V end was cut by 3 bases, the J end by 4 bases, with 6 bases between. The germline V gene has CDR1 SGHTA and CDR2 FQGNSA. CDR3 size: 12 residues. This CDR3 reads CASSLEGYGYTF. CDR3 coding DNA: TGTGCCAGCAGCTTGGAAGGCTATGGCTACACCTTC. The full variable domain, its missing parts supplied by reference TRBV7-2 and TRBJ1-2, is GAGVSQSPSNKVTEKGKDVELRCDPISGHTALYWYRQSLGQGLEFLIYFQGNSAPDKSGLPSDRFSAERTGGSVSTLTIQRTQQEDSAVYLCASSLEGYGYTFGSGTRLTVV.

Ten or more counts support this clone. This chain links TRBV6-6 with TRBJ2-5; D is uncertain. The CDR3 is 13 amino acids. The germline CDR1 and CDR2 sequences are MNHNY and SVGAGI (reference sequence). The V and J ends lost 9 bases and 1 base respectively, with 12 bases between them. CDR3 sequence reads: CASAFSSQETQYF. In nucleotides, the CDR3 is TGTGCCAGTGCCTTCTCGAGCCAAGAGACCCAGTACTTC.

The V and J genes are TRBV10-3 and TRBJ1-2, with TRBD1 matching over 8 bases. V was clipped by 6 bases and J by 5 bases; unmatched bases: 5. This CDR3 spans 13 amino acids. Looked up from germline, CDR1 is ENHRY and CDR2 is SYGVKD. DNA of the CDR3: TGTGCCATCAGCGAACAGGGGGTATATGGCTACACCTTC. Translated, it gives CAISEQGVYGYTF.

The rearrangement links TRBV23-1 to TRBJ1-1; weak D call: TRBD1 (6 bases). TRBV23-1 is flagged as an ORF with uncertain function. V was shortened by 4 bases and J by 4 bases, with 19 bases between the two germline ends. The CDR3 is made up of 16 amino acids. CDR3 residues: CASSRANGGRSTEAFF. In nucleotides, the CDR3 is TGCGCCAGCAGTCGGGCAAACGGGGGCCGGAGCACTGAAGCTTTCTTT.

This clone was counted a single time. Germline is not matched at one junction end, which may reflect a read error. J is TRBJ1-1 and V is TRBV7-9; tentative D call: TRBD1 (5 bases). Germline loops: CDR1 SEHNR, CDR2 FQNEAQ (reference sequence). The CDR3 extends over 14 amino acids. The CDR3 DNA sequence: TGTGCCAGCAGCAGATTAGGGACCTCTGCTGACGCTTTCTTT. Translated, it gives CASSRLGTSADAFF.

The V gene is TRBV5-6, the J gene TRBJ2-7; weak D call: TRBD2 (6 bases). The V gene lost 4 bases and the J gene lost 7 bases, with 15 bases spanning the gap. From germline, CDR1 is SGHDT and CDR2 YYEEEE. The CDR3 covers 13 residues. The CDR3 DNA sequence: TGTGCCAGCAGCGAACGACTAGTATGGGAGCAGTACTTC. Its protein is CASSERLVWEQYF.

The J gene is TRBJ2-5, the V gene TRBV6-1; maybe TRBD2 (6 bases). V lost 11 bases to trimming and J lost 1 base, with 20 bases between them. The CDR3 covers 15 residues. The germline gives CDR1 MNHNS, CDR2 SASEGT. The CDR3 DNA follows: TGTGCCTGCAAACCACAGTTGGGGGGCCAAGAGACCCAGTACTTC. Translating gives CACKPQLGGQETQYF.

This chain links TRBV25-1 with TRBJ1-1; 8 nucleotides agree with TRBD1. V lost 7 bases and J lost 10; bases outside the gene matches: 17. The CDR3 is 15 residues long. Germline CDR1 reads MGHDK; CDR2 reads SYGVNS. DNA of the CDR3: TGTGCCAGCACATCAAACGGCGTCAGGGGGCGCGGAGCTTTCTTT. Protein product: CASTSNGVRGRGAFF. The complete variable domain, with remaining parts taken from reference TRBV25-1 and TRBJ1-1, reads EADIYQTPRYLVIGTGKKITLECSQTMGHDKMYWYQQDPGMELHLIHYSYGVNSTEKGDLSSESTVSRIRTEHFPLTLESARPSHTSQYLCASTSNGVRGRGAFFGQGTRLTVV.

Worth noting for this clone: In the same sample, other DNA sequences code for this CDR3. The gene calls are TRBV18 and TRBJ2-5, with D perhaps TRBD1 (5 bases). Trimming stripped 3 bases from V and 2 bases from J, with 10 bases between. Germline V gives CDR1 KGHSH, CDR2 LQKENI. This CDR3 region has 14 residues. The CDR3 reads CASSPSGLQETQYF. CDR3 DNA: TGTGCCAGCTCACCGTCAGGGTTGCAAGAGACCCAGTACTTC.

DNA of the CDR3: TGTGCCAGCAGTGAATATGGATCCGGGGGAGGTGAGCAGTTCTTC. Protein: CASSEYGSGGGEQFF. This rearrangement joins TRBV25-1 to TRBJ2-1; TRBD2 is a possible D gene (6 bases). This CDR3 comprises 15 residues. The V gene lost 0 bases and the J gene lost 9 bases, with 15 bases spanning the gap. Germline V gene sequence: CDR1 MGHDK, CDR2 SYGVNS.

This chain joins TRBV30 and TRBJ1-2, with 7 bases identical to TRBD1. Germline V CDR1 and CDR2: GTSNPN, SVGIG (reference sequence). The V segment lost 2 bases and the J segment 7 bases; nucleotides outside the gene matches: 13. This CDR3 is 15 amino acids long. Here the CDR3 reads CAWSPAGTDSGGYTF. The DNA of the CDR3 is TGTGCCTGGAGTCCAGCCGGGACAGACAGTGGTGGCTACACCTTC.

J is TRBJ2-3 and V is TRBV19; D is perhaps TRBD2 (6 bases). The CDR3 consists of 13 residues. Germline V gives CDR1 LNHDA, CDR2 SQIVND (reference sequence). V shed 5 bases and J shed 5 bases, with 11 bases lying between them. DNA for the CDR3: TGTGCCAGTAGTGGTTGGGGGGAAGATACGCAGTATTTT. It codes for CASSGWGEDTQYF.

The rearrangement uses TRBV27 and TRBJ2-5; maybe TRBD2 (5 bases). The CDR3 spans 15 residues. CDR1 MNHEY and CDR2 SMNVEV come from the germline V gene (reference sequence). The V end was cut by 5 bases, the J end by 2 bases, with 15 bases between. The CDR3 nucleotides are TGTGCCAGCAGTACGGTTTGGTCGGGGCAAGAGACCCAGTACTTC. Residues: CASSTVWSGQETQYF.

This clone came up a few times. The chain has TRBV11-3 and TRBJ2-3; no reliable D call. The CDR3 runs to 13 residues. The ends were cut back, 4 bases at V and 2 bases at J, with 7 bases in the middle. Per germline, CDR1 SGHNT and CDR2 YENEEA. The CDR3 DNA reads as TGTGCCAGCAGCTCCGACAACACAGATACGCAGTATTTT. It translates to CASSSDNTDTQYF.

This clone was detected ten times or more. V gene TRBV11-2 combines with J gene TRBJ2-3; 8 nucleotides agree with TRBD2. The germline V gene encodes CDR1 SGHAT and CDR2 FQNNGV. The CDR3 totals 16 residues. J lost 12 bases, V lost 5 bases, and 19 bases had no gene match. The CDR3 loop reads CASSPAAELLRGGQYF. Written as DNA, the CDR3 is TGTGCCAGCAGCCCTGCCGCCGAACTACTTCGGGGGGGCCAGTATTTT.

The chain carries TRBV4-1 and TRBJ1-5, with D unclear. The CDR3 spans 14 residues. Trimming removed 0 bases at V and 7 bases at J, with 10 bases between. Germline-derived CDR1 and CDR2 are MGHRA and YSYEKL. This CDR3 reads CASSQDVVGQPQHF. The CDR3 DNA reads TGCGCCAGCAGCCAAGACGTTGTAGGACAGCCCCAGCATTTT.

Ten or more counts support this clone. The chain uses TRBV7-8 and TRBJ1-1; TRBD1 matches at 9 bases. From germline, CDR1 is SGHVS and CDR2 FQNEAQ. The CDR3 length is 13 residues. The junction had 12 bases not matched to a gene; V was cut back by 8 bases and J by 11 bases. The CDR3 region is CASADRGWVGAFF. The CDR3 DNA is TGTGCCAGCGCCGACAGGGGGTGGGTTGGGGCTTTCTTT.

This clone was counted only a few times. The V call is TRBV5-5, the J call TRBJ2-5; D uncertain. CDR1 and CDR2 (germline): SGHKS, YYEKEE (reference sequence). V was clipped by 2 bases and J by 2 bases, with 10 bases between them. The CDR3 contains 14 residues. CDR3 nucleotides: TGTGCCAGCAGCTTCTCCAGTAGGCAAGAGACCCAGTACTTC. It encodes CASSFSSRQETQYF.

The chain uses TRBV9 and TRBJ2-3, with D perhaps matching TRBD2 (6 bases). The CDR3 is 15 residues long. The V gene's germline CDR1 is SGDLS and CDR2 YYNGEE. The V gene lost 0 bases and the J gene lost 5 bases, with 13 bases spanning the gap. DNA for the CDR3: TGTGCCAGCAGCGTAGTAACAGCGGGTAGAGATACGCAGTATTTT. Translation gives CASSVVTAGRDTQYF.